This T cell receptor beta chain originates from a study of T-cell memory formation after mild COVID-19. TCRdb reprocessed the 5' RACE reads via MiXCR and lists one record per CDR3 protein. The data contain 200,000 to 250,000 distinct CDR3 sequences, around 26% of them singletons. CDR1 is SQVTM and CDR2 is ANQGSEA in the germline V gene. The CDR3 sequence is 8 residues long. The sample was PBMCs or a T cell subset sorted from them (not recorded which). This clonotype was sampled from an adult woman who had mild COVID-19 (a few samples of this study predate the infection). Cell type and time point are not known. The chain couples TRBV29-1 to TRBJ2-7; no reliable D call. CDR3 residues: CTATGQYF. DNA of the CDR3: TGCACCGCCACCGGGCAGTACTTC.